A selection of T cell receptor beta chains follows, all from one sample in a study of T-cell reconstitution after alpha-beta-depleted transplantation in children. TCRdb itself ran the PCR reads through MiXCR, one entry per CDR3 protein. The sample lists some 300,000 distinct CDR3 sequences, approximately 7.3% occurring once. Sequenced material: peripheral blood, taken 360 days after TCRalphabeta/CD19-depleted stem cell transplant. These receptors were collected from a female patient aged 2 to 10 who had a stem cell transplant for Fanconi anemia, so the T cells may come from the graft donor. Both conserved end residues are part of each CDR3. Each record gives: CDR3 DNA, CDR3 protein, clone size, D gene, V gene, J gene. The D gene is left open where the match is weak. Not every row has a clone size; where given, it reads once, few, many or a size class.

DNA: TGCAGTGCGGGGGGACAGGGGGCTAGCGAGCAGTACTTC
CDR3: CSAGGQGASEQYF
size: -
D: TRBD1
V: TRBV20-1
J: TRBJ2-7

DNA: TGCGCCAGCAGCTTGTTGCCAGCTCCCGTTGACTTAAATGAAAAACTGTTTTTT
CDR3: CASSLLPAPVDLNEKLFF
size: few
D: -
V: TRBV5-1
J: TRBJ1-4

DNA: TGCGCCAGCAGCGTGGGGACTAGCGGACTTACCCACGAGCAGTACTTC
CDR3: CASSVGTSGLTHEQYF
size: many
D: TRBD2
V: TRBV5-1
J: TRBJ2-7

DNA: TGTGCCAGCAGTGATTCCCGGCAGGGGGCCTACAATCAGCCCCAGCATTTT
CDR3: CASSDSRQGAYNQPQHF
size: few
D: TRBD1
V: TRBV25-1
J: TRBJ1-5

DNA: TGTGCCAGCAGCTCAGGGGGACTGACTCAAGAGACCCAGTACTTC
CDR3: CASSSGGLTQETQYF
size: many
D: -
V: TRBV7-9
J: TRBJ2-5

DNA: TGTGCCAGCAGCTCGGGAACAGGGTTTGGCTACACCTTC
CDR3: CASSSGTGFGYTF
size: -
D: -
V: TRBV5-5
J: TRBJ1-2

DNA: TGTGCCAGCAGCTTAGACGCCAATGAGCAGTTCTTC
CDR3: CASSLDANEQFF
size: many
D: -
V: TRBV7-8
J: TRBJ2-1

DNA: TGCAGTGCTACTCAAGGCGATGAGCAGTTCTTC
CDR3: CSATQGDEQFF
size: many
D: -
V: TRBV20-1
J: TRBJ2-1

DNA: TGTGCCAGCGCTATTTTCAAGGGGGCCTCTTATGGGCCCCAGCATTTT
CDR3: CASAIFKGASYGPQHF
size: -
D: TRBD1
V: TRBV28
J: TRBJ1-5

DNA: TGTGCCAGCAGCTTGAGGGGGCTCCCCGAGCAGTACTTC
CDR3: CASSLRGLPEQYF
size: -
D: TRBD1
V: TRBV13
J: TRBJ2-7

DNA: TGTGCCAGCAGCCACGGGACAGACTATGGCTACACCTTC
CDR3: CASSHGTDYGYTF
size: -
D: TRBD1
V: TRBV3-1
J: TRBJ1-2

DNA: TGTGCCAGCAGCCGAAGGGGGCGGGACACTGAAGCTTTCTTT
CDR3: CASSRRGRDTEAFF
size: few
D: TRBD1
V: TRBV7-2
J: TRBJ1-1

DNA: TGTGCCACCAGAGGGGAGAATGAGCAGTTCTTC
CDR3: CATRGENEQFF
size: many
D: -
V: TRBV15
J: TRBJ2-1

DNA: TGTGCCAGCACCTACCGGGAGGGCCTAGATACGCAGTATTTT
CDR3: CASTYREGLDTQYF
size: many
D: TRBD2
V: TRBV12-3/TRBV12-4
J: TRBJ2-3

DNA: TGTGCCAGCAGCTTAAGCGGCCCAGGGGGCGGGGAGCTGTTTTTT
CDR3: CASSLSGPGGGELFF
size: many
D: TRBD1
V: TRBV7-2
J: TRBJ2-2

DNA: TGCAGTGCTAGAGATCAGAGGGCCGGAAACACCATATATTTT
CDR3: CSARDQRAGNTIYF
size: few
D: -
V: TRBV20-1
J: TRBJ1-3

DNA: TGCGCCAGCAGCCTTTTTGGGACAGGGGGCTACGAGCAGTACTTC
CDR3: CASSLFGTGGYEQYF
size: many
D: TRBD1
V: TRBV5-1
J: TRBJ2-7

DNA: TGCAGTGCTAACGACAGGGGGCAAATACTGAACACTGAAGCTTTCTTT
CDR3: CSANDRGQILNTEAFF
size: many
D: TRBD1
V: TRBV20-1
J: TRBJ1-1

DNA: TGCAGTGCATTGGACAGGGGGCCGAAGCAGTTCTTC
CDR3: CSALDRGPKQFF
size: many
D: TRBD1
V: TRBV20-1
J: TRBJ2-1

DNA: TGTGCCAGCAGCGACCGGGCCTACAATGAGCAGTTCTTC
CDR3: CASSDRAYNEQFF
size: -
D: -
V: TRBV9
J: TRBJ2-1

DNA: TGTGCCAGCAGCCAAGAAGGGTTTCGCGAGCAGTACTTC
CDR3: CASSQEGFREQYF
size: few
D: -
V: TRBV3-1
J: TRBJ2-7

DNA: TGCAGCGTGTTAGGGAGGTATGGCTACACCTTC
CDR3: CSVLGRYGYTF
size: -
D: -
V: TRBV29-1
J: TRBJ1-2

DNA: TGTGCCAGCAGTGAAACTAGCGGGAGGTACTACGAGCAGTACTTC
CDR3: CASSETSGRYYEQYF
size: many
D: TRBD2
V: TRBV6-1
J: TRBJ2-7

DNA: TGTGCCAGCACGCGGGGGAAATTTGAGACCCAGTACTTC
CDR3: CASTRGKFETQYF
size: many
D: TRBD2
V: TRBV6-1
J: TRBJ2-5

DNA: TGTGCCAGCTCACGAATAGCGGGGGATTCCTACAATGAGCAGTTCTTC
CDR3: CASSRIAGDSYNEQFF
size: many
D: TRBD2
V: TRBV18
J: TRBJ2-1

DNA: TGTGCCAGCAGCTTCAGACGGGGGGCACACACCGGGGAGCTGTTTTTT
CDR3: CASSFRRGAHTGELFF
size: -
D: -
V: TRBV7-9
J: TRBJ2-2

DNA: TGTGCCAGCAGCCAGGTAGCTCTAGGGTCCAGAGATGAGCAGTTCTTC
CDR3: CASSQVALGSRDEQFF
size: many
D: -
V: TRBV3-1
J: TRBJ2-1

DNA: TGTGCCAGCAGCTTAGTCGCGACAGAAGCCTACGAGCAGTACTTC
CDR3: CASSLVATEAYEQYF
size: many
D: -
V: TRBV7-9
J: TRBJ2-7